These 19 T cell receptor beta chains were all obtained from the same sample, sequenced in a study of T cell responses to AZD1222 COVID-19 vaccine. Profiled with immunoSEQ multiplex PCR; TCRdb holds only in-frame clones, not every one. Here the sample spans about 150,000 clones, 93% being singletons. This specimen was peripheral blood, taken on day 0 of AZD1222 vaccination. These receptors were collected from an adult in good health.

The V gene is TRBV7-9, the J gene TRBJ2-3; D remains ambiguous. Germline V gene sequence: CDR1 SEHNR, CDR2 FQNEAQ (reference sequence). The length of the CDR3 is 12 residues. V lost 2 bases and J 5 bases, leaving 5 bases between the germline ends. CDR3 bases: TGTGCCAGCAGCTTACGTGTAGATACGCAGTATTTT. Encoded protein: CASSLRVDTQYF.

The V and J genes are TRBV10-3 and TRBJ1-1, with 9 bases identical to TRBD1. Trimming removed 4 bases from V and 10 bases from J; junction bases left unmatched: 7. The CDR3 is 13 residues long. Looked up from germline, CDR1 is ENHRY and CDR2 is SYGVKD. CDR3 region: CAISADRGEAAFF. In DNA, the CDR3 is TGTGCCATCAGTGCCGACAGGGGGGAGGCAGCTTTCTTT.

In its sample, this clone was seen once. The chain carries TRBV29-1 and TRBJ1-1; D perhaps matches TRBD1 (6 bases). V was pared by 6 bases and J by 2 bases, with 13 bases between. Germline CDR1 is SQVTM and CDR2 is ANQGSEA. This CDR3 has 13 amino acids. CDR3 loop: CSVLNRVNTEAFF. The CDR3 DNA reads as TGCAGCGTCCTCAACAGGGTTAACACTGAAGCTTTCTTT.

The chain couples TRBV5-1 to TRBJ2-7, with 8 positions matching TRBD1. The CDR3 totals 18 residues. Germline lookup yields CDR1 SGHRS and CDR2 YFSETQ. The ends lost 0 bases at V and 2 bases at J; junction bases unmatched: 13. CDR3 sequence reads: CASSLVPGGPERPYEQYF. The DNA of the CDR3 is TGCGCCAGCAGCTTGGTCCCAGGGGGCCCGGAACGTCCCTACGAGCAGTACTTC.

J is TRBJ2-7 and V is TRBV5-4, with D perhaps matching TRBD1 (6 bases). The CDR3 consists of 12 residues. Germline V gives CDR1 SGHNT, CDR2 YYREEE (reference sequence). V was trimmed by 3 bases and J by 3 bases, leaving 7 bases between them. The CDR3 bases are TGTGCCAGCAGCTGGGACAACTACGAGCAGTACTTC. This encodes CASSWDNYEQYF.

The genes are TRBV10-2 and TRBJ1-2, with D perhaps TRBD1 (5 bases). CDR1 is WSHSY, CDR2 SAAADI, per germline. The length of the CDR3 is 17 residues. The ends were cut back, 6 bases at V and 2 bases at J, with 22 bases in the middle. The CDR3 region is CASSLPAPDGGNYGYTF. The CDR3 DNA follows: TGCGCCAGCAGCCTTCCTGCTCCGGACGGGGGGAACTATGGCTACACCTTC.

This clone showed up just once. This chain connects TRBV10-3 to TRBJ2-7; D unresolved. The CDR3 has 13 residues. V shed 4 bases and J shed 2 bases, with 9 bases lying between them. Germline V gene sequence: CDR1 ENHRY, CDR2 SYGVKD. CDR3 bases: TGTGCCATCAGTGGGTACAGAGCCTACGAGCAGTACTTC. It is translated as CAISGYRAYEQYF.

The chain is built from TRBV12-3 or TRBV12-4 and TRBJ1-5; no definite D call. Between the trimmed V and J ends, which lost 6 bases and 3 bases, there was a span of 6 bases. The CDR3 spans 12 residues. CDR3 sequence (DNA): TGTGCCAGCAGAGGTGACAATCAGCCCCAGCATTTT. This codes for CASRGDNQPQHF.

The rearrangement links TRBV4-1 to TRBJ2-2, with TRBD2 matching over 11 bases. From germline, CDR1 is MGHRA and CDR2 YSYEKL. The CDR3 extends over 19 amino acids. V lost 3 bases and J lost 5; bases outside the gene matches: 14. DNA for the CDR3: TGCGCCAGCAGCCACCCCCTTCATGAGGGGACTAGCGGTACCGGGGAGCTGTTTTTT. Protein: CASSHPLHEGTSGTGELFF.

In the case of this clone: One end of the junction does not line up with germline, which may come from a read error. The rearrangement links TRBV7-8 to TRBJ2-3; D remains ambiguous. This CDR3 comprises 14 residues. From germline, CDR1 is SGHVS and CDR2 FQNEAQ. The CDR3 DNA sequence: TGTGCCAGCACCTTAAATCACTCCCCAGATACGCAGTATTTT. Encoded protein: CASTLNHSPDTQYF.

This chain joins TRBV5-1 and TRBJ2-1, with 11 bases matching TRBD2. This CDR3 region has 15 residues. Germline V lookup: CDR1 SGHRS, CDR2 YFSETQ. The ends lost 5 bases at V and 5 bases at J; junction bases unmatched: 6. The CDR3 loop is CASRLGLAGDNEQFF. Written as DNA, the CDR3 is TGCGCCAGCAGACTCGGACTAGCGGGTGACAATGAGCAGTTCTTC.

This clone was counted a single time. The chain links TRBV5-1 to TRBJ2-1; 7 positions agree with TRBD2. The CDR3 has 16 residues. Germline CDR1 reads SGHRS; CDR2 reads YFSETQ. Trimming cost V 2 bases and J 2 bases; bases outside gene matches: 7. The CDR3 is CASSFDPAGPYNEQFF. CDR3 coding DNA: TGCGCCAGCAGCTTTGATCCAGCGGGGCCCTACAATGAGCAGTTCTTC.

Here the CDR3 reads CSSATRGRPEAFF. The DNA for the CDR3 is TGCAGCTCGGCGACCAGGGGGAGACCTGAAGCTTTCTTT. The chain recombines TRBV29-1 with TRBJ1-1, with 7 nucleotides matching TRBD1. The V and J ends lost 8 bases and 6 bases, in that order; junction bases with no gene match: 12. The germline CDR1 and CDR2 sequences are SQVTM and ANQGSEA. The CDR3 covers 13 residues.

The chain joins TRBV2 to TRBJ2-3; TRBD2 matches 10 bases. Germline values: CDR1 SNHLY, CDR2 FYNNEI. The CDR3 covers 16 residues. V lost 3 bases and J lost 2; bases outside the gene matches: 5. CDR3 sequence (DNA): TGTGCCAGCAGTGATGTGGGGACTAGCGACACAGATACGCAGTATTTT. Encoded protein: CASSDVGTSDTDTQYF.

This sequence joins TRBV27 and TRBJ1-5; the match to TRBD1 covers 8 bases. This CDR3 contains 15 residues. V dropped 5 bases and J dropped 5; count of bases not matched to a gene: 8. Germline V CDR1 and CDR2: MNHEY, SMNVEV (reference sequence). The CDR3 sequence is CASSAGRGRDQPQHF. CDR3 coding DNA: TGTGCCAGCAGTGCAGGCAGGGGGCGCGATCAGCCCCAGCATTTT.

V and J are TRBV14 and TRBJ1-1; D gene ambiguous. CDR3 size: 13 residues. In germline, CDR1 is SGHDN, CDR2 FVKESK. The V end was cut by 3 bases, the J end by 0 bases, with 5 bases between. The CDR3 DNA reads as TGTGCCAGCAGCCATGGACTGAACACTGAAGCTTTCTTT. Its protein product is CASSHGLNTEAFF.

The V gene is TRBV5-4, the J gene TRBJ2-2; tentative D call: TRBD2 (6 bases). With 0 bases removed from V and 8 bases from J, the gap between germline ends came to 11 bases. This CDR3 has 14 residues. CDR1 is SGHNT, CDR2 YYREEE, per germline (reference sequence). The CDR3 region has the DNA TGTGCCAGCAGCTTGGGACTAGGGAAGGGGGAGCTGTTTTTT. It yields the protein CASSLGLGKGELFF.

V usage is TRBV18 and J usage is TRBJ1-2; tentatively, D is TRBD1 (6 bases). The length of the CDR3 is 15 residues. V was cut by 3 bases and J by 2 bases, with 13 bases left in between. The germline V gene has CDR1 KGHSH and CDR2 LQKENI. The CDR3 bases are TGTGCCAGCTCACCTTCGGACAGCTACAACTATGGCTACACCTTC. Translated, it gives CASSPSDSYNYGYTF.

V usage is TRBV6-5 and J usage is TRBJ1-4; 8 bases agree with TRBD1. J lost 5 bases, V lost 6 bases, and 5 bases had no gene match. The CDR3 spans 14 residues. The germline V gene has CDR1 MNHEY and CDR2 SVGAGI. This CDR3 reads CASSSRGQNEKLFF. Here the CDR3 DNA reads TGTGCCAGCAGCAGCAGGGGGCAGAATGAAAAACTGTTTTTT.